These T cell receptor beta chains were read from a single sample in a study of control samples from healthy donors and cancer patients. Clones were sequenced by immunoSEQ multiplex PCR, and TCRdb holds only the in-frame ones, with some missing. The sample records 110,000 to 150,000 clones, more than 90% being singletons. Sequenced input: blood. Receptor source: a man aged 25-45 years in good health. Both conserved end residues are part of each CDR3. D genes are given only for firm matches. The size entry is marked missing in some rows and otherwise reads once, few, many or a size class.

V gene: TRBV5-6; J gene: TRBJ1-5; D gene: TRBD1; clone size: .; CDR3 protein: CASSFSLRRTGANQPQHF; CDR3 DNA: TGTGCCAGCAGCTTTTCTCTTCGCCGGACAGGAGCGAATCAGCCCCAGCATTTT
V gene: TRBV5-1; J gene: TRBJ1-6; D gene: .; clone size: .; CDR3 protein: CASSLDSQYSPLHF; CDR3 DNA: TGCGCCAGCAGCTTGGACAGTCAGTATTCACCCCTCCACTTT
V gene: TRBV11-3; J gene: TRBJ2-2; D gene: .; clone size: .; CDR3 protein: CASSLGAAGELFF; CDR3 DNA: TGTGCCAGCAGCTTAGGAGCGGCCGGGGAGCTGTTTTTT
V gene: TRBV30; J gene: TRBJ2-1; D gene: .; clone size: .; CDR3 protein: CAWESRNEQFF; CDR3 DNA: TGTGCCTGGGAGAGTAGAAATGAGCAGTTCTTC
V gene: TRBV28; J gene: TRBJ2-5; D gene: .; clone size: .; CDR3 protein: CASSSHRAMQETQYF; CDR3 DNA: TGTGCCAGCAGTTCGCACAGGGCAATGCAAGAGACCCAGTACTTC
V gene: TRBV18; J gene: TRBJ1-1; D gene: .; clone size: .; CDR3 protein: CASSPETLNTEAFF; CDR3 DNA: TGTGCCAGCTCACCAGAGACCCTTAACACTGAAGCTTTCTTT
V gene: TRBV28; J gene: TRBJ2-7; D gene: TRBD1; clone size: few; CDR3 protein: CASSVGQGYEQYF; CDR3 DNA: TGTGCCAGCAGTGTCGGACAGGGCTACGAGCAGTACTTC
V gene: TRBV10-1; J gene: TRBJ1-5; D gene: TRBD1; clone size: .; CDR3 protein: CASDDPGTGRMGCSNQPQHF; CDR3 DNA: TGCGCCAGCGATGATCCCGGGACAGGGAGAATGGGGTGCAGCAATCAGCCCCAGCATTTT
V gene: TRBV28; J gene: TRBJ2-5; D gene: .; clone size: .; CDR3 protein: CASSGGGAGNGETQYF; CDR3 DNA: TGTGCCAGCAGCGGGGGTGGGGCGGGAAACGGAGAGACCCAGTACTTC
V gene: TRBV11-2; J gene: TRBJ2-4; D gene: .; clone size: .; CDR3 protein: CASSLGTKGNIQYF; CDR3 DNA: TGTGCCAGCAGCTTAGGTACGAAGGGAAACATTCAGTACTTC
V gene: TRBV11-3; J gene: TRBJ2-3; D gene: TRBD2; clone size: .; CDR3 protein: CASSYRGVDTQYF; CDR3 DNA: TGTGCCAGCAGCTACCGGGGGGTTGATACGCAGTATTTT
V gene: TRBV3-1/TRBV3-2; J gene: TRBJ1-5; D gene: .; clone size: .; CDR3 protein: CASSQLGSNQPQHF; CDR3 DNA: TGTGCCAGCAGCCAGCTGGGGAGCAATCAGCCCCAGCATTTT
V gene: TRBV27; J gene: TRBJ1-2; D gene: TRBD1; clone size: .; CDR3 protein: CASSSSGGYYGYTF; CDR3 DNA: TGTGCCAGCAGTTCCTCAGGGGGGTACTATGGCTACACCTTC
V gene: TRBV28; J gene: TRBJ1-5; D gene: .; clone size: .; CDR3 protein: CASSFQGPYSNQPQHF; CDR3 DNA: TGTGCCAGCAGTTTCCAGGGGCCCTATAGCAATCAGCCCCAGCATTTT
V gene: TRBV18; J gene: TRBJ2-2; D gene: .; clone size: .; CDR3 protein: CASSPRVLNTGELFF; CDR3 DNA: TGTGCCAGCTCACCCCGGGTGCTGAACACCGGGGAGCTGTTTTTT
V gene: TRBV12-3/TRBV12-4; J gene: TRBJ2-3; D gene: .; clone size: .; CDR3 protein: CASRQLTDTQYF; CDR3 DNA: TGTGCCAGCAGACAACTTACAGATACGCAGTATTTT
V gene: TRBV2; J gene: TRBJ2-1; D gene: .; clone size: .; CDR3 protein: CASSPTGVWADEQFF; CDR3 DNA: TGTGCCAGCAGTCCGACGGGAGTTTGGGCAGATGAGCAGTTCTTC
V gene: TRBV6-5; J gene: TRBJ2-7; D gene: .; clone size: .; CDR3 protein: CASRFLGTYEQYF; CDR3 DNA: TGTGCCAGCCGTTTCCTGGGGACCTACGAGCAGTACTTC
V gene: TRBV4-3; J gene: TRBJ1-4; D gene: .; clone size: .; CDR3 protein: CASSQESSQGVKLFF; CDR3 DNA: TGCGCCAGCAGCCAAGAGAGTAGCCAGGGAGTAAAACTGTTTTTT
V gene: TRBV7-3; J gene: TRBJ2-1; D gene: TRBD2; clone size: .; CDR3 protein: CASSSEAGLAANEQFF; CDR3 DNA: TGTGCCAGCAGCTCCGAAGCGGGACTAGCGGCCAATGAGCAGTTCTTC
V gene: TRBV27; J gene: TRBJ1-5; D gene: .; clone size: .; CDR3 protein: CASSLSMGNQPQHF; CDR3 DNA: TGTGCCAGCAGTTTATCGATGGGCAATCAGCCCCAGCATTTT
V gene: TRBV27; J gene: TRBJ1-5; D gene: .; clone size: once; CDR3 protein: CASSFAGANQPQHF; CDR3 DNA: TGTGCCAGCAGTTTTGCAGGGGCCAATCAGCCCCAGCATTTT
V gene: TRBV29-1; J gene: TRBJ2-2; D gene: .; clone size: .; CDR3 protein: CSVARTPNLGTGELFF; CDR3 DNA: TGCAGCGTTGCAAGGACACCCAATTTGGGCACCGGGGAGCTGTTTTTT
V gene: TRBV14; J gene: TRBJ1-4; D gene: TRBD1; clone size: .; CDR3 protein: CASRPTGATNEKLFF; CDR3 DNA: TGTGCCAGCAGACCCACAGGGGCAACTAATGAAAAACTGTTTTTT
V gene: TRBV29-1; J gene: TRBJ2-7; D gene: TRBD2; clone size: .; CDR3 protein: CSVEDRGTSGRTYEQYF; CDR3 DNA: TGCAGCGTTGAAGATAGGGGGACTAGCGGGAGGACCTACGAGCAGTACTTC
V gene: TRBV30; J gene: TRBJ1-5; D gene: .; clone size: .; CDR3 protein: CAWSLGVSNQPQHF; CDR3 DNA: TGTGCCTGGAGCTTAGGGGTTAGCAATCAGCCCCAGCATTTT
V gene: TRBV28; J gene: TRBJ2-3; D gene: .; clone size: .; CDR3 protein: CASSLVTRGTDTQYF; CDR3 DNA: TGTGCCAGCAGTTTGGTGACGAGGGGCACAGATACGCAGTATTTT
V gene: TRBV25-1; J gene: TRBJ1-2; D gene: .; clone size: .; CDR3 protein: CASSEYIFVRGLRYGYTF; CDR3 DNA: TGTGCCAGCAGTGAATATATATTTGTCCGTGGCTTGCGCTATGGCTACACCTTC
V gene: TRBV10-1; J gene: TRBJ2-1; D gene: .; clone size: .; CDR3 protein: CASSEGPHNEQFF; CDR3 DNA: TGCGCCAGCAGTGAGGGCCCTCACAATGAGCAGTTCTTC
V gene: TRBV6-5; J gene: TRBJ1-3; D gene: .; clone size: once; CDR3 protein: CASSETSGNTIYF; CDR3 DNA: TGTGCCAGCTCCGAAACCTCTGGAAACACCATATATTTT
V gene: TRBV10-3; J gene: TRBJ1-1; D gene: TRBD1; clone size: few; CDR3 protein: CAVGQGTTRMNTEAFF; CDR3 DNA: TGTGCCGTAGGACAGGGAACCACGAGAATGAACACTGAAGCTTTCTTT
V gene: TRBV28; J gene: TRBJ2-7; D gene: .; clone size: .; CDR3 protein: CASSGQGNEQYF; CDR3 DNA: TGTGCCAGCAGTGGCCAGGGGAACGAGCAGTACTTC
V gene: TRBV21-1; J gene: TRBJ1-1; D gene: .; clone size: .; CDR3 protein: CASSKQADTEAFF; CDR3 DNA: TGTGCCAGCAGCAAGCAGGCGGACACTGAAGCTTTCTTT
V gene: TRBV2; J gene: TRBJ1-1; D gene: .; clone size: .; CDR3 protein: CASTWTVMNTEAFF; CDR3 DNA: TGTGCCAGCACCTGGACAGTCATGAACACTGAAGCTTTCTTT
V gene: TRBV24-1; J gene: TRBJ1-2; D gene: TRBD1; clone size: once; CDR3 protein: CATSDSGRGLSGYTF; CDR3 DNA: TGTGCCACCAGTGATTCAGGCAGGGGGCTGAGTGGCTACACCTTC
V gene: TRBV20-1; J gene: TRBJ2-3; D gene: TRBD2; clone size: .; CDR3 protein: CSASATGLAGSTDTQYF; CDR3 DNA: TGCAGTGCTAGTGCAACCGGACTAGCGGGGAGCACAGATACGCAGTATTTT
V gene: TRBV28; J gene: TRBJ1-5; D gene: .; clone size: once; CDR3 protein: CASIDGMGQPQHF; CDR3 DNA: TGTGCCAGCATAGATGGGATGGGTCAGCCCCAGCATTTT
V gene: TRBV24-1; J gene: TRBJ2-1; D gene: .; clone size: .; CDR3 protein: CATSPHGTRRTYNEQFF; CDR3 DNA: TGTGCCACCAGCCCCCATGGGACCCGCAGGACCTACAATGAGCAGTTCTTC
V gene: TRBV19; J gene: TRBJ2-1; D gene: .; clone size: .; CDR3 protein: CASSPLPTGTNNEQFF; CDR3 DNA: TGTGCCAGTAGTCCACTCCCGACAGGGACTAACAATGAGCAGTTCTTC
V gene: TRBV7-2; J gene: TRBJ1-5; D gene: TRBD1; clone size: .; CDR3 protein: CASSKGQTSNQPQHF; CDR3 DNA: TGTGCCAGCAGCAAGGGACAGACTAGCAATCAGCCCCAGCATTTT
V gene: TRBV9; J gene: TRBJ2-5; D gene: .; clone size: .; CDR3 protein: CASSVMGVYQETQYF; CDR3 DNA: TGTGCCAGCAGCGTAATGGGGGTGTACCAAGAGACCCAGTACTTC
V gene: TRBV5-5; J gene: TRBJ1-1; D gene: TRBD1; clone size: .; CDR3 protein: CASSLEGTGVNTEAFF; CDR3 DNA: TGTGCCAGCAGCTTGGAAGGGACAGGGGTGAACACTGAAGCTTTCTTT
V gene: TRBV19; J gene: TRBJ2-3; D gene: TRBD2; clone size: .; CDR3 protein: CASSLPSGLGTDTQYF; CDR3 DNA: TGTGCCAGTAGTCTACCCTCTGGACTAGGCACAGATACGCAGTATTTT
V gene: TRBV29-1; J gene: TRBJ1-1; D gene: .; clone size: .; CDR3 protein: CSVRASDTEAFF; CDR3 DNA: TGCAGCGTTCGGGCGTCAGACACTGAAGCTTTCTTT
V gene: TRBV10-3; J gene: TRBJ2-2; D gene: TRBD1; clone size: .; CDR3 protein: CAIRPTGTGELFF; CDR3 DNA: TGTGCCATCAGGCCGACAGGGACCGGGGAGCTGTTTTTT
V gene: TRBV5-6; J gene: TRBJ1-1; D gene: TRBD1; clone size: .; CDR3 protein: CASRLTGLGTEAFF; CDR3 DNA: TGTGCCAGCAGACTGACAGGGTTGGGCACTGAAGCTTTCTTT
V gene: TRBV7-2; J gene: TRBJ1-1; D gene: .; clone size: .; CDR3 protein: CASSPQGIGAFF; CDR3 DNA: TGTGCCAGCAGCCCTCAGGGGATCGGAGCTTTCTTT
V gene: TRBV7-2; J gene: TRBJ2-7; D gene: .; clone size: .; CDR3 protein: CASSLAGGHTYEQYF; CDR3 DNA: TGTGCCAGCAGCTTAGCGGGAGGACACACCTACGAGCAGTACTTC
V gene: TRBV6-5; J gene: TRBJ2-6; D gene: .; clone size: .; CDR3 protein: CASSYRVSGANVLTF; CDR3 DNA: TGTGCCAGCAGTTACCGGGTGTCTGGGGCCAACGTCCTGACTTTC
V gene: TRBV14; J gene: TRBJ2-1; D gene: TRBD2; clone size: few; CDR3 protein: CASSQGFGGRRGNEQFF; CDR3 DNA: TGTGCCAGCAGCCAAGGGTTTGGCGGGAGGAGGGGCAATGAGCAGTTCTTC
V gene: TRBV7-2; J gene: TRBJ2-7; D gene: .; clone size: .; CDR3 protein: CASSARLGAYYEQYF; CDR3 DNA: TGTGCCAGCAGCGCCCGACTAGGTGCCTACTACGAGCAGTACTTC
V gene: TRBV6-5; J gene: TRBJ2-7; D gene: .; clone size: once; CDR3 protein: CASSYSRQFYEQYF; CDR3 DNA: TGTGCCAGCAGTTACTCGCGGCAGTTCTACGAGCAGTACTTC
V gene: TRBV19; J gene: TRBJ1-2; D gene: .; clone size: .; CDR3 protein: CASSNRGRDGYTF; CDR3 DNA: TGTGCCAGTAGTAATCGGGGGCGAGATGGCTACACCTTC
V gene: TRBV6-5; J gene: TRBJ1-1; D gene: .; clone size: .; CDR3 protein: CASGHRRTLNTEAFF; CDR3 DNA: TGTGCCAGCGGACACCGACGTACCCTGAACACTGAAGCTTTCTTT
V gene: TRBV19; J gene: TRBJ2-2; D gene: .; clone size: .; CDR3 protein: CATQDRNTGELFF; CDR3 DNA: TGTGCCACCCAGGACAGGAACACCGGGGAGCTGTTTTTT
V gene: TRBV4-3; J gene: TRBJ2-7; D gene: .; clone size: .; CDR3 protein: CASSQGPQAGPYEQYF; CDR3 DNA: TGCGCCAGCAGCCAAGGTCCACAGGCTGGTCCCTACGAGCAGTACTTC
V gene: TRBV4-2; J gene: TRBJ2-3; D gene: .; clone size: .; CDR3 protein: CASSQGTRRVGGTDTQYF; CDR3 DNA: TGTGCCAGCAGCCAAGGCACGCGGAGGGTAGGGGGCACAGATACGCAGTATTTT